This entry lists 21 T cell receptor beta chains sequenced from one sample in a study of control samples from healthy donors and cancer patients. TCRdb's table, derived via immunoSEQ multiplex PCR, lists solely in-frame clones and lacks some. The table has tens of thousands of clones, just over 90% seen once; the top ten hold around 1.4%. Specimen: blood. The receptors were sampled from a woman aged 25-40 years in good health.

The chain couples TRBV20-1 to TRBJ2-7; TRBD1 agrees at 8 bases. Germline lookup yields CDR1 DFQATT and CDR2 SNEGSKA (reference sequence). Trimming at V came to 3 bases and at J to 1 base, leaving 2 bases not matched to a gene. This CDR3 has 13 amino acids. The CDR3 nucleotides are TGCAGTGCTAGTACAGGGGGGTCCTACGAGCAGTACTTC. It is translated as CSASTGGSYEQYF.

The chain recombines TRBV19 with TRBJ1-2; 7 nucleotides line up with TRBD1. Germline V gene sequence: CDR1 LNHDA, CDR2 SQIVND (reference sequence). The CDR3 is 15 residues long. V gave up 5 bases and J gave up 4 bases; unmatched junction bases: 10. The CDR3 DNA follows: TGTGCCAGTAGTGTGGGGATAGGGGGCTCCTATGGCTACACCTTC. Translating gives CASSVGIGGSYGYTF.

V usage is TRBV5-1 and J usage is TRBJ2-2, with D perhaps TRBD1 (6 bases). The germline V gene has CDR1 SGHRS and CDR2 YFSETQ. Trimming cost V 2 bases and J 4 bases, with 15 bases left between them. The CDR3 sequence is 16 residues long. CDR3: CASSFSVRGSTGELFF. The CDR3 DNA is TGCGCCAGCAGCTTTTCCGTCAGGGGAAGCACCGGGGAGCTGTTTTTT.

The CDR3 bases are TGTGCCAGTAGTACCACTGGACCCGACTTTCACGAGCAGTACTTC. It specifies CASSTTGPDFHEQYF. This chain uses TRBV19 with TRBJ2-7; D gene ambiguous. V lost 4 bases and J lost 5, with 18 bases in between. Germline V CDR1 and CDR2: LNHDA, SQIVND (reference sequence). The CDR3 totals 15 residues.

The chain employs TRBV3-1 (or the pseudogene TRBV3-2) and TRBJ2-5; D is perhaps TRBD1 (6 bases). This CDR3 has 14 amino acids. Germline V CDR1 and CDR2: LGHDT, YNNKEL (reference sequence). With 0 bases removed from V and 5 bases from J, the gap between germline ends came to 10 bases. The CDR3, as DNA: TGTGCCAGCAGCCAAGAGGGGGCGCGTGAGACCCAGTACTTC. Protein product: CASSQEGARETQYF.

This chain connects TRBV15 to TRBJ2-7; D gene unclear. The germline V gene encodes CDR1 LNHNV and CDR2 YYDKDF (reference sequence). The germline V and J ends were trimmed by 0 bases and 0 bases, with 6 bases remaining between them. The CDR3 covers 14 residues. CDR3 nucleotides: TGTGCCACCAGCAGAGATGAGGTCTCCTACGAGCAGTACTTC. As protein: CATSRDEVSYEQYF.

The J gene is TRBJ1-6, the V gene TRBV4-1, with D possibly TRBD1 on 5 matching bases. CDR3 length: 16 residues. The germline gives CDR1 MGHRA, CDR2 YSYEKL. V was shortened by 7 bases and J by 0 bases, with 13 bases between the two germline ends. CDR3 sequence: CASTGTGSSYNSPLHF. CDR3 nucleotides: TGCGCCAGCACGGGGACCGGCAGCTCCTATAATTCACCCCTCCACTTT.

This chain connects TRBV6-5 to TRBJ1-1; unclear D gene. The CDR3 consists of 12 residues. Germline-derived CDR1 and CDR2 are MNHEY and SVGAGI. Trimming removed 11 bases at V and 4 bases at J, with 14 bases between. The CDR3 bases are TGTGCCGGATCGTATGGCAGCACTGAAGCTTTCTTT. This encodes CAGSYGSTEAFF.

V and J are TRBV28 and TRBJ2-1; D is uncertain. The germline V gene encodes CDR1 MDHEN and CDR2 SYDVKM. The CDR3 covers 16 residues. The V and J ends lost 4 bases and 1 base respectively, with 14 bases between them. The CDR3 coding sequence is TGTGCCAGCAGTTCCGCGACCTCCAGGTCCTACAATGAGCAGTTCTTC. Translated: CASSSATSRSYNEQFF.

A single count supports this clone. This chain joins TRBV7-9 and TRBJ2-5; 7 bases fit TRBD2. The V and J ends lost 5 bases and 3 bases, in that order; junction bases with no gene match: 9. Looked up from germline, CDR1 is SEHNR and CDR2 is FQNEAQ (reference sequence). The CDR3 has 15 amino acids. CDR3: CASSRDFAGEETQYF. The CDR3, as DNA: TGTGCCAGCAGCCGTGATTTCGCGGGGGAAGAGACCCAGTACTTC.

The V call is TRBV7-2, the J call TRBJ1-2, with D perhaps TRBD1 (6 bases). Germline assignment: CDR1 SGHTA and CDR2 FQGNSA. The CDR3 loop spans 13 amino acids. Trimming cost V 1 base and J 6 bases, with 9 bases left between them. The CDR3, as DNA: TGTGCCAGCAGCTTAGGGACAGTCGATGGCTACACCTTC. Translation: CASSLGTVDGYTF. Full variable domain (remainder filled in from reference TRBV7-2 and TRBJ1-2): GAGVSQSPSNKVTEKGKDVELRCDPISGHTALYWYRQSLGQGLEFLIYFQGNSAPDKSGLPSDRFSAERTGGSVSTLTIQRTQQEDSAVYLCASSLGTVDGYTFGSGTRLTVV.

The chain has TRBV5-1 and TRBJ2-1, with D unresolved. Trimming removed 0 bases at V and 7 bases at J, with 8 bases between. CDR1 and CDR2 from the germline V gene are SGHRS and YFSETQ. The CDR3 runs 13 residues. CDR3 coding DNA: TGCGCCAGCAGCTTGGTGGCCGCTAATGAGCAGTTCTTC. It encodes CASSLVAANEQFF.

The chain combines TRBV3-1 (or the pseudogene TRBV3-2) with TRBJ1-5, with D perhaps matching TRBD1 (5 bases). This CDR3 comprises 15 residues. Per germline, CDR1 LGHDT and CDR2 YNNKEL (reference sequence). The V and J ends lost 4 bases and 4 bases respectively, with 14 bases between them. CDR3 loop: CASSPSGSPNQPQHF. In DNA, the CDR3 is TGTGCCAGCAGCCCCTCAGGGTCCCCTAATCAGCCCCAGCATTTT.

This chain connects TRBV9 to TRBJ1-5, with a tentative D call TRBD1 (5 bases). The CDR3 extends over 15 amino acids. The germline V gene has CDR1 SGDLS and CDR2 YYNGEE. The ends were cut back, 3 bases at V and 0 bases at J, with 10 bases in the middle. DNA of the CDR3: TGTGCCAGCAGCGGGGACGGTAATAGCAATCAGCCCCAGCATTTT. Encoded protein: CASSGDGNSNQPQHF.

This chain connects TRBV16 to TRBJ1-4; D is ambiguous. V lost 5 bases and J 6 bases, leaving 13 bases between the germline ends. There are 14 residues in the CDR3. Germline V lookup: CDR1 KGHSY, CDR2 FQNENV. The CDR3, as DNA: TGTGCCAGCAGCGCGACCCGGGCGGATGAAAAACTGTTTTTT. This encodes CASSATRADEKLFF.

J is TRBJ1-1 and V is TRBV6-6; TRBD1 aligns across 8 bases. CDR1 and CDR2 from the germline V gene are MNHNY and SVGAGI (reference sequence). With 6 bases clipped from V and 1 base from J, the junction kept 7 bases outside the gene matches. This CDR3 is built from 15 residues. DNA of the CDR3: TGTGCCAGCAGACCAGGGGGCGTTGGGAACACTGAAGCTTTCTTT. Its protein product is CASRPGGVGNTEAFF.

A single count supports this clone. The chain carries TRBV28 and TRBJ2-6; 11 nucleotides match TRBD1. Unmatched junction bases numbered 7, after V lost 5 bases and J lost 4 bases. The CDR3 contains 17 residues. Germline CDR1 reads MDHEN; CDR2 reads SYDVKM. The CDR3 here is CASSPGTGGKGANVLTF. The CDR3 DNA reads TGTGCCAGCAGTCCCGGGACAGGGGGTAAGGGGGCCAACGTCCTGACTTTC.

V usage is TRBV7-2 and J usage is TRBJ1-1; D call uncertain. The CDR3 consists of 13 residues. CDR1 is SGHTA and CDR2 is FQGNSA in the germline V gene. Trimming pared 1 base from V and 10 bases from J, leaving 13 bases between. CDR3 region: CASSLGGSRRAFF. CDR3 nucleotide sequence: TGTGCCAGCAGCTTAGGAGGGTCCCGGAGAGCTTTCTTT.

V gene TRBV6-1 combines with J gene TRBJ2-7; maybe TRBD1 (7 bases). This CDR3 contains 13 residues. With 6 bases removed from V and 6 bases from J, the gap between germline ends came to 15 bases. Germline CDR1 is MNHNS and CDR2 is SASEGT. The CDR3 loop is CASRARGRSEQYF. Written as DNA, the CDR3 is TGTGCCAGCAGGGCCAGGGGGAGGTCCGAGCAGTACTTC.

The V call is TRBV5-4, the J call TRBJ1-1, with a tentative D call TRBD1 (5 bases). V was cut by 1 base and J by 4 bases, with 11 bases left in between. CDR1 is SGHNT, CDR2 YYREEE, per germline (reference sequence). This CDR3 has 14 amino acids. The CDR3 DNA reads TGTGCCAGCAGCTTGAAGCTCCAGGGCACTGAAGCTTTCTTT. Its protein is CASSLKLQGTEAFF.

The rearrangement links TRBV7-2 to TRBJ2-3; D may be TRBD2 (5 bases). The germline V gene has CDR1 SGHTA and CDR2 FQGNSA. The CDR3 loop spans 16 amino acids. V was clipped by 1 base and J by 5 bases, with 16 bases between them. CDR3 in amino acids: CASSLGQTTGEDTQYF. CDR3 bases: TGTGCCAGCAGCTTAGGGCAAACCACCGGGGAAGATACGCAGTATTTT.